These 26 T cell receptor beta chains were sequenced from one sample in a study of blood T cell repertoires in COVID-19. The protocol was immunoSEQ multiplex PCR, while the TCRdb copy is restricted to in-frame clones and leaves out a portion. The repertoire holds roughly 200,000 clones, approximately 90% seen once, with approximately 1.8% in the top ten. The sequenced sample was peripheral blood. The receptors here all came from a man between 65 and 85 years old with acute or convalescent COVID-19.

V and J are TRBV5-6 and TRBJ2-1; D ambiguous. The CDR3 has 12 residues. The V end was cut by 1 base, the J end by 6 bases, with 5 bases between. CDR1 SGHDT and CDR2 YYEEEE come from the germline V gene. The CDR3 reads CASSLTVNEQFF. The DNA of the CDR3 is TGTGCCAGCAGCTTGACAGTCAATGAGCAGTTCTTC.

CDR3 sequence (DNA): TGTGCCAGTCGCGGTGGACAGGGGTATTCACCCCTCCACTTT. Protein sequence: CASRGGQGYSPLHF. The V and J genes are TRBV19 and TRBJ1-6; 9 bases match TRBD1. This CDR3 region has 14 residues. Germline V gene lookup returns CDR1 LNHDA and CDR2 SQIVND (reference sequence). V shed 8 bases and J 8 bases; nucleotides not matched to a gene: 7.

The J gene is TRBJ2-1, the V gene TRBV6-1, with 9 bases aligning to TRBD1. The V gene's germline CDR1 is MNHNS and CDR2 SASEGT. J was trimmed by 5 bases and V by 4 bases; bases with no gene match: 9. CDR3 length equals 16 residues. CDR3 coding DNA: TGTGCCAGCAGTGGACCCGGGACAGGGCCCCACAATGAGCAGTTCTTC. It yields the protein CASSGPGTGPHNEQFF.

This chain connects TRBV12-5 to TRBJ2-1, with D perhaps matching TRBD1 (5 bases). The germline V gene has CDR1 LGHNT and CDR2 FRNRAP. V was pared by 2 bases and J by 7 bases, with 9 bases between. CDR3 length: 13 amino acids. CDR3 amino acids: CASGLLRGNEQFF. In DNA, the CDR3 is TGTGCTAGTGGTTTGCTAAGGGGAAATGAGCAGTTCTTC.

This chain links TRBV7-3 with TRBJ2-7, with 8 bases lining up with TRBD2. J was trimmed by 5 bases and V by 1 base; bases with no gene match: 13. From germline, CDR1 is SGHTA and CDR2 FQGTGA. The CDR3 totals 17 residues. DNA for the CDR3: TGTGCCAGCAGCTTAAAGGCAGCCAGCGGGAGTTCCGACGAGCAGTACTTC. It encodes CASSLKAASGSSDEQYF.

This clone was observed a single time. The chain employs TRBV5-5 and TRBJ2-1, with unresolved D. Germline V gene data show CDR1 as SGHKS and CDR2 as YYEKEE (reference sequence). V was clipped by 5 bases and J by 8 bases, with 14 bases between them. The CDR3 is 13 amino acids. Here the CDR3 reads CASSFLTVDEQFF. CDR3 coding DNA: TGTGCCAGCAGTTTCCTAACGGTGGATGAGCAGTTCTTC.

This chain joins TRBV27 and TRBJ1-2, with 12 bases lining up with TRBD1. V lost 5 bases, J lost 11 bases, and 12 bases stayed unmatched. CDR1 is MNHEY and CDR2 is SMNVEV in the germline V gene (reference sequence). The CDR3 has 15 residues. CDR3 loop: CASSAGTGGVKWYTF. The CDR3 DNA reads TGTGCCAGCAGTGCCGGGACAGGGGGCGTAAAGTGGTACACCTTC.

This clone has just one count. The rearrangement joins TRBV15 to TRBJ2-1, with D possibly matching TRBD2 (5 bases). V shed 5 bases and J shed 3 bases, with 11 bases lying between them. This CDR3 spans 14 amino acids. Per germline, CDR1 LNHNV and CDR2 YYDKDF (reference sequence). CDR3 sequence (DNA): TGTGCCACCAGCCGGACTGACTACTACAATGAGCAGTTCTTC. Translating gives CATSRTDYYNEQFF.

The V gene is TRBV5-4, the J gene TRBJ1-2, with 7 bases aligning to TRBD1. V was pared by 1 base and J by 6 bases, with 12 bases of the junction left unmatched. This CDR3 is 16 amino acids long. Per germline, CDR1 SGHNT and CDR2 YYREEE (reference sequence). CDR3 region: CASSLSMTGKHNGYTF. As DNA, the CDR3 is TGTGCCAGCAGCTTGTCGATGACAGGGAAACACAATGGCTACACCTTC.

This clone was counted between two and nine times. The chain links TRBV5-1 to TRBJ1-1; 9 positions match TRBD1. Germline V gene data show CDR1 as SGHRS and CDR2 as YFSETQ. V trimming: 7 bases; J trimming: 0 bases; junction bases outside the gene matches: 4. This CDR3 has 14 residues. The CDR3 sequence: CASGGQGMNTEAFF. The CDR3 region has the DNA TGCGCCAGCGGTGGACAGGGGATGAACACTGAAGCTTTCTTT.

The chain uses TRBV28 and TRBJ2-1; D uncertain. V was trimmed by 1 base and J by 0 bases, leaving 7 bases between them. Germline-derived CDR1 and CDR2 are MDHEN and SYDVKM. The CDR3 sequence is 15 residues long. CDR3: CASSLLRSSYNEQFF. The CDR3 DNA sequence: TGTGCCAGCAGTTTATTGCGGAGCTCCTACAATGAGCAGTTCTTC.

The rearrangement links TRBV7-3 to TRBJ2-4, with 10 bases that match TRBD2. The CDR3 totals 15 residues. CDR1 SGHTA and CDR2 FQGTGA come from the germline V gene. V shed 5 bases, J shed 4 bases, and the junction held 5 bases outside the gene matches. The CDR3 here is CASSPTSGLKNIQYF. Here the CDR3 DNA reads TGTGCCAGCAGCCCGACTAGCGGGCTAAAAAACATTCAGTACTTC.

This rearrangement joins TRBV7-2 to TRBJ2-1, with D perhaps matching TRBD2 (7 bases). The germline CDR1 and CDR2 sequences are SGHTA and FQGNSA. The CDR3 sequence is 16 residues long. V was trimmed by 2 bases and J by 4 bases, leaving 15 bases between them. CDR3 in amino acids: CASSLKGGAGYNEQFF. In nucleotides, the CDR3 is TGTGCCAGCAGCTTAAAGGGGGGAGCGGGGTACAATGAGCAGTTCTTC.

On this clone itself: At the DNA level, this CDR3 is encoded by other sequences in the same sample as well. V usage is TRBV28 and J usage is TRBJ1-5, with 7 bases identical to TRBD1. The CDR3 loop spans 15 amino acids. V was pared by 3 bases and J by 4 bases, with 6 bases of the junction left unmatched. Germline CDR1 MDHEN, CDR2 SYDVKM. The DNA of the CDR3 is TGTGCCAGCAGTTTTCCGGCAGGGGGGAATCAGCCCCAGCATTTT. It encodes CASSFPAGGNQPQHF.

This chain uses TRBV5-1 with TRBJ2-3; 8 nucleotides agree with TRBD2. This CDR3 has 14 amino acids. J lost 5 bases, V lost 4 bases, and 6 bases had no gene match. Germline loops: CDR1 SGHRS, CDR2 YFSETQ. The CDR3 nucleotides read TGCGCCAGCAGCCCCGTAGCGGGACAAGATACGCAGTATTTT. Encoded protein: CASSPVAGQDTQYF.

The CDR3 is CASSLAGQGVNSPLHF. CDR3 bases: TGTGCCAGCAGCTTAGCGGGTCAGGGGGTAAATTCACCCCTCCACTTT. This chain joins TRBV7-2 and TRBJ1-6; 7 nucleotides agree with TRBD1. The V gene's germline CDR1 is SGHTA and CDR2 FQGNSA. The CDR3 has 16 amino acids. With 0 bases clipped from V and 7 bases from J, the junction kept 6 bases outside the gene matches.

The chain is built from TRBV28 and TRBJ1-6, with a weak D call TRBD1 (6 bases). The CDR3 loop spans 14 amino acids. Germline V CDR1 and CDR2: MDHEN, SYDVKM. Trimming stripped 8 bases from V and 10 bases from J, with 18 bases between. This chain's CDR3 is CASQPPGGPSPLHF. The CDR3 DNA reads TGTGCCAGCCAACCTCCGGGGGGCCCCTCACCCCTCCACTTT. The variable domain in full, completed from reference TRBV28 and TRBJ1-6, reads DVKVTQSSRYLVKRTGEKVFLECVQDMDHENMFWYRQDPGLGLRLIYFSYDVKMKEKGDIPEGYSVSREKKERFSLILESASTNQTSMYLCASQPPGGPSPLHFGNGTRLTVT.

This clone was counted a single time. V is TRBV7-9 and J is TRBJ2-7, with 11 bases aligning to TRBD2. The CDR3 is 15 residues long. The ends lost 6 bases at V and 3 bases at J; junction bases unmatched: 7. The V gene's germline CDR1 is SEHNR and CDR2 FQNEAQ (reference sequence). CDR3 DNA sequence: TGTGCCAGCAGTGAAACGGGACTAGCGGTCTACGAGCAGTACTTC. Protein: CASSETGLAVYEQYF.

This clone appeared once. V usage is TRBV5-1 and J usage is TRBJ2-3, with a tentative D call TRBD1 (6 bases). Germline V gene sequence: CDR1 SGHRS, CDR2 YFSETQ. Trimming cost V 0 bases and J 1 base, with 9 bases left between them. The CDR3 loop spans 15 amino acids. CDR3 protein: CASSLGRGGTDTQYF. The CDR3 DNA sequence: TGCGCCAGCAGCTTGGGCAGGGGTGGCACAGATACGCAGTATTTT.

V gene TRBV2 combines with J gene TRBJ2-6, with no clear D. CDR1 is SNHLY, CDR2 FYNNEI, per germline. V dropped 1 base and J dropped 4 bases, with 5 bases sitting between them. The CDR3 runs 14 residues. CDR3 DNA sequence: TGTGCCAGCAGTGAAGTTCCAGGGGCCAACGTCCTGACTTTC. Translating gives CASSEVPGANVLTF.

Note on this clone: The junction differs from germline at one of its ends, possibly a read error. V gene TRBV10-3 combines with J gene TRBJ2-7, with 7 nucleotides matching TRBD1. Germline V lookup: CDR1 ENHRY, CDR2 SYGVKD. The CDR3 totals 12 residues. The CDR3 protein is CATQSSETGLDF. The CDR3 DNA sequence: TGTGCCACTCAGAGTTCGGAGACAGGGCTGGACTTC.

The chain links TRBV19 to TRBJ1-2; D perhaps matches TRBD1 (5 bases). CDR3 length: 15 amino acids. Germline V gene data show CDR1 as LNHDA and CDR2 as SQIVND (reference sequence). V lost 1 base and J 0 bases, leaving 9 bases between the germline ends. The CDR3 sequence: CASSIADSANYGYTF. The CDR3 DNA sequence: TGTGCCAGTAGTATAGCCGACAGCGCTAACTATGGCTACACCTTC.

The chain carries TRBV27 and TRBJ2-1; a weak D match, TRBD1 (6 bases). CDR1 MNHEY and CDR2 SMNVEV come from the germline V gene (reference sequence). V shed 5 bases and J shed 9 bases, with 17 bases lying between them. The CDR3 length is 14 residues. CDR3: CASSPNLRGIEQFF. For the CDR3, the DNA is TGTGCCAGCAGTCCGAATCTGAGGGGGATTGAGCAGTTCTTC.

The chain links TRBV3-1 (or the pseudogene TRBV3-2) to TRBJ2-2; 9 nucleotides line up with TRBD2. Germline CDR1 reads LGHDT; CDR2 reads YNNKEL (reference sequence). This CDR3 comprises 16 residues. J lost 0 bases, V lost 4 bases, and 3 bases had no gene match. In nucleotides, the CDR3 is TGTGCCAGCAGCCTTCTAGCGGGGACGAACACCGGGGAGCTGTTTTTT. Protein product: CASSLLAGTNTGELFF.

The chain recombines TRBV19 with TRBJ2-5, with 13 nucleotides matching TRBD2. J was trimmed by 7 bases and V by 3 bases; bases with no gene match: 14. This CDR3 has 18 amino acids. Germline V lookup: CDR1 LNHDA, CDR2 SQIVND (reference sequence). CDR3: CASSIGLTSGRTRGTQYF. CDR3 nucleotides: TGTGCCAGTAGTATCGGGTTGACTAGCGGGAGGACCCGAGGGACCCAGTACTTC.

The V call is TRBV30, the J call TRBJ1-1; 7 bases fit TRBD1. Trimming removed 0 bases from V and 0 bases from J; junction bases left unmatched: 10. Germline V gene lookup returns CDR1 GTSNPN and CDR2 SVGIG (reference sequence). The CDR3 length is 17 residues. Written as DNA, the CDR3 is TGTGCCTGGAGTGTACGTGGAGGGGGCTGGATGAACACTGAAGCTTTCTTT. Amino acids: CAWSVRGGGWMNTEAFF.